What follows are 10 T cell receptor beta chains derived from one specimen sequenced in a study of T cell clones after liver transplantation. Profiling relied on immunoSEQ multiplex PCR, and the TCRdb table lists in-frame clones only, not all of them. The table includes 45,000 to 60,000 clones, roughly nine tenths detected once. The sample was CD8+ T cells from blood, taken 12 months after liver transplant. These receptors were obtained from a human patient who received a liver transplant. Some T cells may be graft donor cells.

The chain links TRBV11-2 to TRBJ2-7; 9 positions agree with TRBD1. The CDR3 consists of 16 residues. Germline lookup yields CDR1 SGHAT and CDR2 FQNNGV. Trimming at V came to 1 base and at J to 3 bases, leaving 7 bases not matched to a gene. CDR3 loop: CASSLAKGQGHYEQYF. The CDR3 DNA sequence: TGTGCCAGCAGCTTAGCGAAAGGACAGGGGCACTACGAGCAGTACTTC.

As concerns this clone: In the same sample, other DNA sequences code for this CDR3. This chain joins TRBV27 and TRBJ2-7; D is perhaps TRBD1 (6 bases). The length of the CDR3 is 13 residues. Germline loops: CDR1 MNHEY, CDR2 SMNVEV (reference sequence). Trimming removed 2 bases at V and 1 base at J, with 6 bases between. The CDR3 spells CASSLTGSYEQYF. The CDR3 coding sequence is TGTGCCAGCAGTTTAACAGGGTCCTACGAGCAGTACTTC.

V is TRBV18 and J is TRBJ1-2; D perhaps matches TRBD1 (5 bases). V was pared by 2 bases and J by 4 bases, with 14 bases between. The V gene's germline CDR1 is KGHSH and CDR2 LQKENI. This CDR3 comprises 15 residues. The CDR3 spells CASSPNGGLSYGYTF. CDR3 DNA: TGTGCCAGCTCACCAAACGGGGGACTCTCCTATGGCTACACCTTC. Full variable domain (missing parts from reference TRBV18 and TRBJ1-2): NAGVMQNPRHLVRRRGQEARLRCSPMKGHSHVYWYRQLPEEGLKFMVYLQKENIIDESGMPKERFSAEFPKEGPSILRIQQVVRGDSAAYFCASSPNGGLSYGYTFGSGTRLTVV.

The chain links TRBV11-3 to TRBJ2-7, with D perhaps assigned TRBD1 or TRBD2 (5 bases each). Germline CDR1 reads SGHNT; CDR2 reads YENEEA. The CDR3 consists of 17 residues. The germline V and J ends were trimmed by 2 bases and 3 bases, with 20 bases remaining between them. CDR3 sequence: CASSLILGAGSRYEQYF. Written as DNA, the CDR3 is TGTGCCAGCAGCTTAATCCTCGGCGCAGGGAGCCGCTACGAGCAGTACTTC.

CDR3 sequence (DNA): TGTGCCAGCAGCCAGGTGGGGGCCGGTGAAGCTTTCTTT. Its protein product is CASSQVGAGEAFF. The chain is built from TRBV6-5 and TRBJ1-1, with TRBD1 as a possible D gene (6 bases). This CDR3 is 13 amino acids long. Germline V lookup: CDR1 MNHEY, CDR2 SVGAGI. Deletions cut 6 bases from V and 7 bases from J, with 15 bases between.

In DNA form, the CDR3 reads TGTGCCAGCAGTGACTCGGGCGGGCCCTCCTACAATGAGCAGTTCTTC. Translating gives CASSDSGGPSYNEQFF. The chain recombines TRBV6-4 with TRBJ2-1, with a possible D match to TRBD2 (5 bases). Germline loops: CDR1 MRHNA, CDR2 SNTAGT. Trimming pared 0 bases from V and 0 bases from J, leaving 9 bases between. CDR3 length: 16 amino acids.

By share, this clone ranks as medium-sized. The rearrangement joins TRBV7-8 to TRBJ2-7, with a tentative D call TRBD2 (5 bases). The CDR3 totals 14 residues. From germline, CDR1 is SGHVS and CDR2 FQNEAQ. Trimming stripped 0 bases from V and 2 bases from J, with 8 bases between. This CDR3 reads CASSLAGVAYEQYF. The CDR3 DNA follows: TGTGCCAGCAGCTTAGCGGGAGTCGCCTACGAGCAGTACTTC.

The rearrangement links TRBV9 to TRBJ1-1, with D perhaps matching TRBD1 (5 bases). The germline V gene encodes CDR1 SGDLS and CDR2 YYNGEE. The CDR3 consists of 15 residues. Trimming took 4 bases from V and 0 from J, leaving 13 bases between them. The CDR3 nucleotides read TGTGCCAGCAGCCTGGCAGGGAACATGAACACTGAAGCTTTCTTT. Translated: CASSLAGNMNTEAFF.

The genes are TRBV5-6 and TRBJ1-1, with D hard to call. V lost 0 bases to trimming and J lost 0 bases, with 6 bases between them. This CDR3 contains 14 residues. CDR1 is SGHDT, CDR2 YYEEEE, per germline. This CDR3 is CASSLDWMNTEAFF. The CDR3 DNA follows: TGTGCCAGCAGCTTGGATTGGATGAACACTGAAGCTTTCTTT.

The chain employs TRBV6-5 and TRBJ2-7; 7 bases are shared with TRBD2. Germline CDR1 MNHEY, CDR2 SVGAGI. The CDR3 runs 13 residues. V lost 5 bases to trimming and J lost 6 bases; unmatched junction nucleotides: 7. The CDR3 here is CASSTGGVLEQYF. DNA of the CDR3: TGTGCCAGCAGTACGGGGGGTGTCCTCGAGCAGTACTTC.